This entry features one TCR beta chain sequence. Trimming took off 1 base at V and 0 bases at J, with 9 bases between the two ends. Germline CDR1 and CDR2: SGHNT and YYREEE (reference sequence). The CDR3 is made up of 15 amino acids. This sample was included in a study of blood T cell repertoires in COVID-19. Libraries were prepared by immunoSEQ multiplex PCR; TCRdb keeps only in-frame clonotypes and omits some of them. The data hold around 250,000 clones, with 80% to 90% observed a single time. Sequencing was performed on PBMCs or T cells enriched from blood (not recorded which). The chain is built from TRBV5-4 and TRBJ2-3; TRBD1 might be the D (5 bases). The sequence derives from a woman between 40 and 55 years old who had been exposed to COVID-19. The CDR3 here is CASSLPGRSTDTQYF. The DNA of the CDR3 is TGTGCCAGCAGCTTGCCAGGGCGAAGCACAGATACGCAGTATTTT.